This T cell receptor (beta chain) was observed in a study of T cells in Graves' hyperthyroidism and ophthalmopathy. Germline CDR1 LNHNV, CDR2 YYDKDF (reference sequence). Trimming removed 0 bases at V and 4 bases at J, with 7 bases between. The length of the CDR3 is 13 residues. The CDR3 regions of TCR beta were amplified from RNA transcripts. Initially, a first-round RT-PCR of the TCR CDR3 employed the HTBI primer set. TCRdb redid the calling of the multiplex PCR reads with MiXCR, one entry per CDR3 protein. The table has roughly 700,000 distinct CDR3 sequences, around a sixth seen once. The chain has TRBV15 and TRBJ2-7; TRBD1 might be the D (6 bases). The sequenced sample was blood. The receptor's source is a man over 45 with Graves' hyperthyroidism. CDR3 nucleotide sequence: TGTGCCACCAGCAGAGATCAGGGGTACGAGCAGTACTTC. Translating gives CATSRDQGYEQYF.